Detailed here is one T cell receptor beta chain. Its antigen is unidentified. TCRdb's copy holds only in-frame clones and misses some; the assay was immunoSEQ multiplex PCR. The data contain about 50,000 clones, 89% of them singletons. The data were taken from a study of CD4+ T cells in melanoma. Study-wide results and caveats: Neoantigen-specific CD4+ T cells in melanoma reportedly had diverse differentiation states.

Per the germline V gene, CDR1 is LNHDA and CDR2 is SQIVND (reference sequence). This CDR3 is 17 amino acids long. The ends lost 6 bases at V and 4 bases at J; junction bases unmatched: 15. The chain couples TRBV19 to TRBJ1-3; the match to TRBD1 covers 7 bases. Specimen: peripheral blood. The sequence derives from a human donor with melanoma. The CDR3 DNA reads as TGTGCCAGTAGGAGCCTAGGACACGACAGGGCCGGAAACACCATATATTTT. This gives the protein CASRSLGHDRAGNTIYF.